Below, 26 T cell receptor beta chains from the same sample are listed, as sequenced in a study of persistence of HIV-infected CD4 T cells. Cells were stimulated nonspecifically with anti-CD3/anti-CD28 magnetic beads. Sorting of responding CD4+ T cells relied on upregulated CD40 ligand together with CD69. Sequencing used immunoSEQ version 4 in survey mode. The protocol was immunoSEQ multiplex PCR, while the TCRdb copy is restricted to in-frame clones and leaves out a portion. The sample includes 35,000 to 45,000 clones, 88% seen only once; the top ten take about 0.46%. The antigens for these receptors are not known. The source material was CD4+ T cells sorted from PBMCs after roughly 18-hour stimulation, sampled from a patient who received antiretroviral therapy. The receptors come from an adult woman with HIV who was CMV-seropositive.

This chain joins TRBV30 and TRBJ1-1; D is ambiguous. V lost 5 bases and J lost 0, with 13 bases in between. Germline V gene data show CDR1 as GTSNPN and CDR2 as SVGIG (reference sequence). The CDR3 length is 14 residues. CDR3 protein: CAWGVGSMNTEAFF. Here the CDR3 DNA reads TGTGCCTGGGGGGTGGGGTCCATGAACACTGAAGCTTTCTTT.

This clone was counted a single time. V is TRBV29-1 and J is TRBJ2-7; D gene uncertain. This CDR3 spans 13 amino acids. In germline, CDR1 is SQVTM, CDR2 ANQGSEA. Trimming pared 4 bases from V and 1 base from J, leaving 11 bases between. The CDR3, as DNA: TGCAGCGTTGTCATTCAACAGTCCTACGAGCAGTACTTC. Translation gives CSVVIQQSYEQYF.

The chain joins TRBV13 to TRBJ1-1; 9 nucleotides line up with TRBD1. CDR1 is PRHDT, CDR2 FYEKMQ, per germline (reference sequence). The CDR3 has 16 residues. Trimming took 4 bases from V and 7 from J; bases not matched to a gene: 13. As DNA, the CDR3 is TGTGCCAGCAGCTACCTACCGGGACAGGGAAGGATTGAAGCTTTCTTT. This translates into CASSYLPGQGRIEAFF.

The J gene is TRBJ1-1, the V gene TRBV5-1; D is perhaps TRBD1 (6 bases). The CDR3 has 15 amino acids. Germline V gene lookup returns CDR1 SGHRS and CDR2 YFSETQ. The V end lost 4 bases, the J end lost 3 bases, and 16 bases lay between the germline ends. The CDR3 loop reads CASSETGFLDTEAFF. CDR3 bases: TGCGCCAGCAGCGAAACAGGGTTCCTTGACACTGAAGCTTTCTTT.

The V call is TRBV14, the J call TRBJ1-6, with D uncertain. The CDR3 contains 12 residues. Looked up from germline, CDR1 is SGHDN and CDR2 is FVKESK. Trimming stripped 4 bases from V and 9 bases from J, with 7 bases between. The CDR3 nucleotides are TGTGCCAGCAGCCGGTTAAGTTCACCCCTCCACTTT. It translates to CASSRLSSPLHF.

Written as DNA, the CDR3 is TGTGCCAGCAGTGATGTTAGCTTCGTAATGGGTGAAAAACTGTTTTTT. Its protein product is CASSDVSFVMGEKLFF. V and J are TRBV6-1 and TRBJ1-4, with unresolved D. V gave up 3 bases and J gave up 7 bases, with 18 bases separating them. Germline V gene lookup returns CDR1 MNHNS and CDR2 SASEGT. The CDR3 covers 16 residues.

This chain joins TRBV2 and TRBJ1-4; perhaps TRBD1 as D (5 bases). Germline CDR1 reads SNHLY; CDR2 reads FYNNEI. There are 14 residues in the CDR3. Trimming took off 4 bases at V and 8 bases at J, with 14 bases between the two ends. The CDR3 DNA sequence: TGTGCCAGCAGTGTCCAACTCAGACAGGAAAAACTGTTTTTT. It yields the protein CASSVQLRQEKLFF.

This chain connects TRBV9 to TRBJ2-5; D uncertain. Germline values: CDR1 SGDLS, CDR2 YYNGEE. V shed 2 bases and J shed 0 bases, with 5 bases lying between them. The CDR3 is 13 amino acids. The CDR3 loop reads CASSVTYQETQYF. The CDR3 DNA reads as TGTGCCAGCAGCGTGACGTACCAAGAGACCCAGTACTTC. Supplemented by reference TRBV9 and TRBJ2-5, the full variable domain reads DSGVTQTPKHLITATGQRVTLRCSPRSGDLSVYWYQQSLDQGLQFLIQYYNGEERAKGNILERFSAQQFPDLHSELNLSSLELGDSALYFCASSVTYQETQYFGPGTRLLVL.

CDR3 residues: CATSRPRTGGALSNEKLFF. The CDR3 DNA reads as TGTGCCACCAGCAGACCCAGGACAGGGGGCGCATTAAGTAATGAAAAACTGTTTTTT. The chain uses TRBV15 and TRBJ1-4; 11 bases line up with TRBD1. V shed 2 bases and J 4 bases; nucleotides not matched to a gene: 12. This CDR3 is 19 amino acids long. Germline lookup yields CDR1 LNHNV and CDR2 YYDKDF (reference sequence).

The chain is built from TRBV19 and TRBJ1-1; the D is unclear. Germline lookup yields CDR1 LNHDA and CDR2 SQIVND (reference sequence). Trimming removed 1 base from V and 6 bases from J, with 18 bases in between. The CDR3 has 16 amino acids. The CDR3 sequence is CASSIGRRHRPAEAFF. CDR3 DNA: TGTGCCAGTAGTATAGGCCGGCGGCACCGGCCCGCTGAAGCTTTCTTT.

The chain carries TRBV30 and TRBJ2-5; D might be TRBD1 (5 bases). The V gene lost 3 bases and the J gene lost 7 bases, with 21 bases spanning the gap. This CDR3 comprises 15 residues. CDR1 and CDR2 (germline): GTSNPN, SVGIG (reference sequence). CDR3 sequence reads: CAWSGAAGFVGTQYF. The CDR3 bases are TGTGCCTGGAGCGGCGCTGCAGGGTTTGTGGGGACCCAGTACTTC.

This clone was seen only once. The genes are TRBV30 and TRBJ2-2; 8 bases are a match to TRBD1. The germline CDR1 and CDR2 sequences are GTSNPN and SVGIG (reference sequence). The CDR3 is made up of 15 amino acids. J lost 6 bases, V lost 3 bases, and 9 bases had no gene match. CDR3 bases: TGTGCCTGGAGGGTTACAGGGGGGAAGGCCGGGGAGCTGTTTTTT. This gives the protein CAWRVTGGKAGELFF.

The CDR3 here is CASRSTGIDYEQYF. DNA for the CDR3: TGTGCCAGCAGATCTACAGGGATCGACTACGAGCAGTACTTC. J is TRBJ2-7 and V is TRBV5-4, with D maybe TRBD1 (6 bases). This CDR3 region has 14 residues. The germline V and J ends were trimmed by 5 bases and 3 bases, with 15 bases remaining between them. Germline assignment: CDR1 SGHNT and CDR2 YYREEE (reference sequence).

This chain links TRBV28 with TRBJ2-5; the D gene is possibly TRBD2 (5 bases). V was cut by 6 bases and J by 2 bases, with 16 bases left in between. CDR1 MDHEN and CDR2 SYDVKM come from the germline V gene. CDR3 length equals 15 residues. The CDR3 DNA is TGTGCCAGCAGCTCTACCCGTGGACTTCAAGAGACCCAGTACTTC. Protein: CASSSTRGLQETQYF.

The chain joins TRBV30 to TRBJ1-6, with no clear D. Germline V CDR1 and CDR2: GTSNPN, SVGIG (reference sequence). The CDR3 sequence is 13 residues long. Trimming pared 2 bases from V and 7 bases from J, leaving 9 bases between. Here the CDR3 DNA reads TGTGCCTGGAGTCCTCAGATCAATTCACCCCTCCACTTT. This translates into CAWSPQINSPLHF.

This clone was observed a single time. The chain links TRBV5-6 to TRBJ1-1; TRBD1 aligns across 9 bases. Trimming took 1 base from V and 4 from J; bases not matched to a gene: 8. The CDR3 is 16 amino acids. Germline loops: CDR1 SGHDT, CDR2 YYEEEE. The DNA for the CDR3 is TGTGCCAGCAGCTTGTACGGGGACAGGGTGGCCACTGAAGCTTTCTTT. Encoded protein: CASSLYGDRVATEAFF.

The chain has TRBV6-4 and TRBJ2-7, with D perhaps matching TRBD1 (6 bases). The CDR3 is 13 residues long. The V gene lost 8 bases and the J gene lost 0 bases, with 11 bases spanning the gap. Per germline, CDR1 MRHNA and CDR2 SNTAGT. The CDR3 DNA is TGTGCCAGCCTCAAGGGGGACTCCTACGAGCAGTACTTC. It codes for CASLKGDSYEQYF.

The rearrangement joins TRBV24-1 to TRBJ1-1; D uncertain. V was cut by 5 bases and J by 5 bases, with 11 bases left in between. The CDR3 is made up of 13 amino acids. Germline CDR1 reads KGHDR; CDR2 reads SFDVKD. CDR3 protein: CATSGGQRTEAFF. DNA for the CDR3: TGTGCCACCAGTGGAGGGCAAAGAACTGAAGCTTTCTTT.

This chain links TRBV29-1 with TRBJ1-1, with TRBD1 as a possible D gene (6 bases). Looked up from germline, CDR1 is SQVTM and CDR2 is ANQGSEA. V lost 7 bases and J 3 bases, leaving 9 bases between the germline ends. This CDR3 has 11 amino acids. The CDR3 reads CSGRTDTEAFF. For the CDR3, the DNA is TGCAGCGGCCGGACAGACACTGAAGCTTTCTTT.

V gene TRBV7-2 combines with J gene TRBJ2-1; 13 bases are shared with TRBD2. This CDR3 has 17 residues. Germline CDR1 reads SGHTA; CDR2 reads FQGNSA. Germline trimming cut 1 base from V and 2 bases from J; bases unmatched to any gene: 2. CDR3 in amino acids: CASSLVTSGGAYNEQFF. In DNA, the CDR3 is TGTGCCAGCAGCTTAGTTACTAGCGGGGGGGCCTACAATGAGCAGTTCTTC.

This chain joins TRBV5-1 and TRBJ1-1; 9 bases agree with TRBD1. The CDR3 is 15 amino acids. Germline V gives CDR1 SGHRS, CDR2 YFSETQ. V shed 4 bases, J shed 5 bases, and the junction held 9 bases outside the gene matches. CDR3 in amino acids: CASSTKGQGGTEAFF. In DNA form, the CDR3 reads TGCGCCAGCAGCACAAAGGGACAGGGAGGAACTGAAGCTTTCTTT.

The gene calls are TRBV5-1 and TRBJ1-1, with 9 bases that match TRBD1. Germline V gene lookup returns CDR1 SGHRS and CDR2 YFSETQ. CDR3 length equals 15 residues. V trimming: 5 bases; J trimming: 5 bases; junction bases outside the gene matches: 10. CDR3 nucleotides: TGCGCCAGCAGGAGGGGGACAGGGCGAGGGACTGAAGCTTTCTTT. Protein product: CASRRGTGRGTEAFF.

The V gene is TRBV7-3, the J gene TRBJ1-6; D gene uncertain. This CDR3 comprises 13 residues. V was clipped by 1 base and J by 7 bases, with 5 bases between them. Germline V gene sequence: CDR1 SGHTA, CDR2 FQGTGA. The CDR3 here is CASSLRENSPLHF. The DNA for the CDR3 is TGTGCCAGCAGCTTAAGGGAGAATTCACCCCTCCACTTT.

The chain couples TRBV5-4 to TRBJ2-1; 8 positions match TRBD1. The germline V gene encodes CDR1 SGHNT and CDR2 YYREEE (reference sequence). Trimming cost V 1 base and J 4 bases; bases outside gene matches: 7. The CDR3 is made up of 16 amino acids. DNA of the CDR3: TGTGCCAGCAGCTTGAGTGACAGGGGAGATTACAATGAGCAGTTCTTC. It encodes CASSLSDRGDYNEQFF.

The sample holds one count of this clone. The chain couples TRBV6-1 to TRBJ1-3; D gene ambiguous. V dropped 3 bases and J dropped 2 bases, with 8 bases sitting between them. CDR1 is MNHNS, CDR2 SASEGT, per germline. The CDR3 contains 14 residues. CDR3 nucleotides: TGTGCCAGCAGTGACCCCGGGACTGGAAACACCATATATTTT. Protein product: CASSDPGTGNTIYF.

In DNA form, the CDR3 reads TGTGCCAGTACCCGCGAAGGGGCGGGTAATCAGCCCCAGCATTTT. This gives the protein CASTREGAGNQPQHF. This chain connects TRBV19 to TRBJ1-5, with a tentative D call TRBD1 (5 bases). CDR1 is LNHDA, CDR2 SQIVND, per germline (reference sequence). V lost 7 bases, J lost 4 bases, and 17 bases lay in between. This CDR3 has 15 amino acids.